This TCR beta chain stems from a study of cytomegalovirus exposure and HLA in healthy donors. Study-level results: Immune exposure data for these donors was limited to CMV serostatus. Another analysis was done later, and it associated roughly 15,000 TCR beta sequences with HLA alleles at 0.05 false discovery rate.

Trimming shortened V by 8 bases and J by 0 bases, and 8 bases separated the two germline ends. In germline, CDR1 is SNHLY, CDR2 FYNNEI. The CDR3 covers 13 residues. Vbeta (60) and Jbeta (13) primers were used in the PCR. Under the authors' procedure: Approximately 11 million of roughly 81 million unique TCR beta chains were shared, per a later count. Using immunoSEQ multiplex PCR, the repertoire was profiled, and TCRdb retains in-frame clones only, with some absent. Clonal size and the V and J genes are those of that table, whereas D and trimming came from the DNA. The data show 150,000 to 200,000 clones, around 86% seen once. This clone has just a few counts. Its antigen is unknown.

The TCR sequence derives from a girl aged 2-9 years in good health and CMV-seropositive. The chain uses TRBV2 and TRBJ1-5, with D unresolved. The sample consisted of PBMCs. The CDR3 nucleotides read TGTGCCAGCGGTCGGGTTAGCAATCAGCCCCAGCATTTT. Translation: CASGRVSNQPQHF.